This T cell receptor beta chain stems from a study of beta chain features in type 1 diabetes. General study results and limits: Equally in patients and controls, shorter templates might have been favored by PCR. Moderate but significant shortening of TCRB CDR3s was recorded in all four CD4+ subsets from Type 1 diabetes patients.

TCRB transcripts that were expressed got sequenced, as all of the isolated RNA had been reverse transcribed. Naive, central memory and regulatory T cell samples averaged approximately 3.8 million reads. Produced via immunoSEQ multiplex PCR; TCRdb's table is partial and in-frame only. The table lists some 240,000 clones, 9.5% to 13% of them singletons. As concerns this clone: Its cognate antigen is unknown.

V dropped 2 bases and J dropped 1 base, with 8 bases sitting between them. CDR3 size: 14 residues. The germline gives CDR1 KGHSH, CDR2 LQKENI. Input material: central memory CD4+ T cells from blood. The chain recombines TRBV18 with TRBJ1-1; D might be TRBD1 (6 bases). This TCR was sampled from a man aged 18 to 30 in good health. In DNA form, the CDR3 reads TGTGCCAGCTCACCATCAGGGGCGAACACTGAAGCTTTCTTT. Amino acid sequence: CASSPSGANTEAFF.